The sequence of this TCR beta chain was determined in a study of spatial heterogeneity in lung cancer. Looking at the study overall: The study observed each unique TCR and UMI combination more than ten times on average in raw reads.

From the 5' RACE reads, TCRdb called clonotypes with MiXCR, one entry per CDR3 protein. The sample lists about 5,000 distinct CDR3 sequences; around 18% were seen once. Per the germline V gene, CDR1 is SGHTA and CDR2 is FQGNSA. After removal of 0 bases from V and 4 bases from J, the junction contained 4 bases not matched to a gene. The CDR3 is 15 residues long. This clonotype is labeled medium-sized. The time point denotes: sample taken at primary tumor resection. Unsorted tumor, nontumor lung tissue or cryopreserved PBMC supplied the whole RNA. Patients with untreated early-stage non-small cell lung cancer, numbering 55 to 80, were the donors.

This receptor was identified in a male donor with early-stage non-small cell lung cancer. The source was normal lung tissue next to the tumor, collected at surgery. The chain is built from TRBV7-2 and TRBJ2-5; 8 bases fit TRBD2. The CDR3 spells CASSLAGTRRETQYF. The CDR3 nucleotides are TGTGCCAGCAGCTTAGCAGGGACTAGAAGAGAGACCCAGTACTTC.